Ten or more counts support the clone carrying this T cell receptor (beta chain). Its specificity is not known. The sample comes from a study of lung T cells in sarcoidosis with Löfgren's syndrome. For the study at large: Löfgren's syndrome patients were the main repertoire analysis focus. Regarding the study as a whole: Löfgren's syndrome patients reportedly showed greatest TRAV12-1 and TRBV2 expansion versus controls. Shared TRAV12-1 and TRBV2 CDR3 motifs across Löfgren's syndrome patients reportedly suggested public CD4+ TCRs. In alpha-beta pairs, TRAV12-1 favored TRBV2, and their CDR3s were homologous.

TCRdb re-analysed the reads in MiXCR, keeping a single row per CDR3 protein. Among 3,200 or so distinct CDR3 sequences listed, over 15% were seen once. The germline V gene encodes CDR1 SGHNT and CDR2 YYREEE (reference sequence). The CDR3 length is 14 residues. J gave up 3 bases and V 4 bases, and 6 bases lay outside the gene matches. The sequencing input was CD4+ T cells from bronchoalveolar lavage. This sequence was found in a human donor with sarcoidosis (Löfgren's syndrome or another form), or a control subject (not recorded which). V and J are TRBV5-4 and TRBJ2-5; 7 bases align to TRBD1. The CDR3 reads CASSPRDRKETQYF. CDR3 bases: TGTGCCAGCAGCCCCCGGGACAGAAAAGAGACCCAGTACTTC. The full variable domain, in which reference TRBV5-4 and TRBJ2-5 provide the parts outside the CDR3, is ETGVTQSPTHLIKTRGQQVTLRCSSQSGHNTVSWYQQALGQGPQFIFQYYREEENGRGNFPPRFSGLQFPNYSSELNVNALELDDSALYLCASSPRDRKETQYFGPGTRLLVL.